These T cell receptor beta chains were read from a single sample in a study of naive and memory T cell subsets. TCRdb ran MiXCR on the UMI-ligation and nested PCR reads and lists one entry per CDR3 protein. The sample has 130,000 to 150,000 distinct CDR3 sequences, over 15% seen once. The source material was naive CD4+ T cells from blood. Receptor source: a human donor in good health. CDR3s include the opening cysteine and the closing phenylalanine or tryptophan. The D gene is left open where the match is weak. Clone size is shown for a subset of rows, as once, few, many or a class of expanded clone.

>TRBJ2-6|TRBD1|TRBV20-1|NA
CSARDRGAGANVLTF
TGCAGTGCTAGGGACAGGGGGGCTGGGGCCAACGTCCTGACTTTC
>TRBJ2-7|TRBD2|TRBV6-1|few
CASRAGLAGGPFNEQYF
TGTGCCAGCAGGGCCGGACTAGCGGGAGGGCCATTCAACGAGCAGTACTTC
>TRBJ1-2|NA|TRBV29-1|few
CSVEKAEEYGYTF
TGCAGCGTTGAAAAAGCAGAGGAATATGGCTACACCTTC
>TRBJ2-7|NA|TRBV3-1|NA
CASSPWTESSYEQYF
TGTGCCAGCAGCCCCTGGACGGAGAGCTCCTACGAGCAGTACTTC
>TRBJ2-7|NA|TRBV10-2|NA
CASRTLRGNSYEQYF
TGCGCCAGCAGGACATTGAGGGGCAACTCCTACGAGCAGTACTTC
>TRBJ2-1|TRBD2|TRBV7-2|NA
CASSFGLAVYNEQFF
TGTGCCAGCAGCTTCGGACTAGCGGTCTACAATGAGCAGTTCTTC
>TRBJ2-7|NA|TRBV5-1|many
CASSFRGSSETYEQYF
TGCGCCAGCAGCTTCCGAGGTTCGTCAGAGACCTACGAGCAGTACTTC
>TRBJ2-2|NA|TRBV12-3/TRBV12-4|few
CASSMNTGLLGELFF
TGTGCCAGCAGTATGAACACTGGCCTACTCGGTGAGCTGTTTTTT
>TRBJ2-7|TRBD1|TRBV29-1|many
CSAGQDSYEQYF
TGCAGCGCCGGACAGGACTCCTACGAGCAGTACTTC
>TRBJ2-1|NA|TRBV7-2|once
CASSPVAFDNEQFF
TGTGCCAGCAGCCCGGTAGCGTTTGACAATGAGCAGTTCTTC
>TRBJ1-4|NA|TRBV12-3/TRBV12-4|NA
CASSSNENKGKLFF
TGTGCCAGCAGTTCGAATGAAAACAAGGGGAAACTGTTTTTT
>TRBJ1-2|TRBD1|TRBV27|few
CASSKTGGYGYTF
TGTGCCAGCAGCAAGACAGGGGGGTATGGCTACACCTTC
>TRBJ2-5|NA|TRBV12-5|NA
CASGLGGNQETQYF
TGTGCTAGTGGTTTAGGGGGGAACCAAGAGACCCAGTACTTC
>TRBJ2-1|TRBD2|TRBV9|few
CASSGGRGGSDEQFF
TGTGCCAGCAGCGGTGGGCGGGGGGGCAGCGATGAGCAGTTCTTC
>TRBJ1-5|TRBD1|TRBV12-3/TRBV12-4|NA
CASSSKTGFNQPQHF
TGTGCCAGCAGTTCCAAGACAGGGTTCAATCAGCCCCAGCATTTT
>TRBJ1-1|TRBD1|TRBV28|NA
CASSLQGGVTTEAFF
TGTGCCAGCAGTTTACAAGGGGGCGTTACCACTGAAGCTTTCTTT
>TRBJ2-5|NA|TRBV6-1|NA
CASRIQGPETQYF
TGTGCCAGCAGAATACAGGGCCCGGAGACCCAGTACTTC
>TRBJ1-3|NA|TRBV7-9|few
CASSFSVERGSGNTIYF
TGTGCCAGCAGCTTCTCCGTTGAAAGGGGCTCTGGAAACACCATATATTTT
>TRBJ2-3|TRBD2|TRBV20-1|NA
CSARESGTSRRTDTQYF
TGCAGTGCTAGAGAATCCGGGACTAGCAGACGCACAGATACGCAGTATTTT
>TRBJ2-5|TRBD1|TRBV4-2|few
CASSHGPRQGGETQYF
TGTGCCAGCAGCCACGGGCCTCGACAGGGCGGAGAGACCCAGTACTTC
>TRBJ2-7|TRBD1|TRBV14|NA
CASSQALWRTGYNEQYF
TGTGCCAGCAGCCAAGCCCTCTGGAGGACAGGGTACAACGAGCAGTACTTC
>TRBJ1-1|NA|TRBV29-1|few
CSVDEGGTEAFF
TGCAGCGTTGACGAGGGTGGGACTGAAGCTTTCTTT
>TRBJ2-4|NA|TRBV29-1|NA
CSVEGGGGPDIQYF
TGCAGCGTTGAAGGGGGAGGGGGCCCGGACATTCAGTACTTC
>TRBJ2-7|NA|TRBV11-2|NA
CASSLGGFPMQYF
TGTGCCAGCAGCTTAGGCGGGTTTCCCATGCAGTACTTC
>TRBJ2-1|NA|TRBV5-6|NA
CASSPLPSLVYNEQFF
TGTGCCAGCAGCCCACTCCCGAGCTTAGTCTACAATGAGCAGTTCTTC
>TRBJ2-3|TRBD2|TRBV29-1|few
CSVRRTSGSSDTQYF
TGCAGCGTGAGGAGAACTAGCGGGAGTTCGGATACGCAGTATTTT